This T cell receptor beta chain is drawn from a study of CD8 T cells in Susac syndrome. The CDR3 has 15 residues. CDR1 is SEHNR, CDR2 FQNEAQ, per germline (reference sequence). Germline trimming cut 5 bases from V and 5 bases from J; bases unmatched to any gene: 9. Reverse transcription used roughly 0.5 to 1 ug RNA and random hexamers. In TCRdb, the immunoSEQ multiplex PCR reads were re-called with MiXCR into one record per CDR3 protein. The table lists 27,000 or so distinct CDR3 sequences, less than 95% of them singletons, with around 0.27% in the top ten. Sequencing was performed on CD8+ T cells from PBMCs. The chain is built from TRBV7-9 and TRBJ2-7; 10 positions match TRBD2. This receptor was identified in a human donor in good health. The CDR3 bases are TGTGCCAGCAGCCATCGGACTAGCGGTCGGGACGAGCAGTACTTC. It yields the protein CASSHRTSGRDEQYF.